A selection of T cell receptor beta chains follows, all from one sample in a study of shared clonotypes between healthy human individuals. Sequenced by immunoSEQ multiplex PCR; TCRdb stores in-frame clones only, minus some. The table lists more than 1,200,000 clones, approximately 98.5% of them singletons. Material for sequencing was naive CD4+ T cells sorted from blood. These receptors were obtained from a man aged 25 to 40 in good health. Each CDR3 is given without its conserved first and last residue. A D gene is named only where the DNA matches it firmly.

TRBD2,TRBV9,ASSVATSGTSDTQY
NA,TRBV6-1,ASSLAGGQPQH
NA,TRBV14,ASSQDLAAGELF
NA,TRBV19,ASSVLLQPQH
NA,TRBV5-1,ASKPQWGASGTQY
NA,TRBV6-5,ASSYSVIQETQY
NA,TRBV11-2,ASSSQSQITEAF
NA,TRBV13,ASSANWANEQY
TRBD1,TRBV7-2,ASSRPGQGVGELF
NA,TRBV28,ASRHGQNNEQF
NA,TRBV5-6,ASSLAMQGYEQY
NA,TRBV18,ASSPWKRALETQY
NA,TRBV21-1,ASSLPTGQTTERNTEAF
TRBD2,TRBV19,ASSTGLLAKNIQY
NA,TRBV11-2,ASSSNAETQY
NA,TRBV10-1,ASSEQVNTEAF
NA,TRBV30,AWSAGWGEQY
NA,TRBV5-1,ASSPVAGDLWDEQF
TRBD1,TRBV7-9,ASSPPTGFVEQY
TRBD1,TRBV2,ASRDRVGYGYT
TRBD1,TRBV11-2,ASSLAGTGVTGELF
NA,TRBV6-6,ASHHGNTIY
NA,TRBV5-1,ASSSRGTSYEQY